Presented here are 7 T cell receptor beta chains from one specimen sequenced in a study of tumor and adjacent non-tumor tissue in lung cancer. This sample's RNA came from whole unsorted tissue. Distant lung tissue was collected more than 3 cm away from the tumor edge. Three rounds of nested PCR, following a modified ARM-PCR protocol, produced the TCRbeta library. TCRdb re-analysed the multiplex PCR reads in MiXCR, keeping a single row per CDR3 protein. The table includes roughly 70,000 distinct CDR3 sequences, under 70% detected once. The sample was distant non-tumor lung tissue. Source of these receptors: a woman aged 45-60 years with non-small cell lung cancer.

This clonotype appeared many times. The rearrangement links TRBV6-1 to TRBJ1-5; the D is unclear. The CDR3 runs 13 residues. CDR1 and CDR2 (germline): MNHNS, SASEGT. With 4 bases removed from V and 5 bases from J, the gap between germline ends came to 9 bases. CDR3 protein: CASSVYSDQPQHF. The CDR3 DNA reads as TGTGCCAGCAGTGTTTATAGTGATCAGCCCCAGCATTTT.

A remark on this clonotype: This CDR3 fails to terminate in the conserved phenylalanine or tryptophan, so it likely reflects a read error. Because the CDR3's place on the DNA is in doubt, the DNA is left out and the CDR3 is given as listed by TCRdb. The V and J genes are TRBV20-1 and TRBJ2-7; the DNA was not compared with TRBD2, the D call given in the table. CDR1 and CDR2 from the germline V gene are DFQATT and SNEGSKA (reference sequence). Inclusive of both ends, the CDR3 amounts to 18 amino acids. CDR3 loop: CSARDHSSAAGPSYEQYL.

This clonotype came up many times. The V gene is TRBV6-5, the J gene TRBJ2-2; 10 bases align to TRBD1. This CDR3 is 15 amino acids long. The V and J ends lost 6 bases and 6 bases, in that order; junction bases with no gene match: 7. Germline lookup yields CDR1 MNHEY and CDR2 SVGAGI. CDR3 region: CASRWDRGYAGELFF. The CDR3 nucleotides are TGTGCCAGCAGATGGGACAGGGGCTACGCCGGGGAGCTGTTTTTT.

This clonotype turned up a few times. A read error is likely, as this CDR3 ends without the conserved phenylalanine or tryptophan. The rearrangement joins TRBV4-3 to TRBJ2-3; 12 bases fit TRBD2. The germline V gene has CDR1 LGHNA and CDR2 YSLEER. This CDR3 is built from 20 residues. CDR3 nucleotide sequence: TGCGCCAGCAGCCAAGATCTTGTAACTAGCGGGAGGTCTAGCAGAGATACGCAGTATTGT. Encoded protein: CASSQDLVTSGRSSRDTQYC.

Concerning this clonotype: A much larger clone is a single base away; this may be a read error. No conserved phenylalanine or tryptophan ends this CDR3, so it is likely a read error. This chain uses TRBV12-5 with TRBJ2-5, with TRBD2 matching over 7 bases. The germline CDR1 and CDR2 sequences are LGHNT and FRNRAP. This CDR3 contains 17 residues. Losses at the gene ends were 7 bases for V and 5 bases for J; bases not matched to a gene: 19. The CDR3 region is CASAHGGASGEGETQYY. DNA for the CDR3: TGTGCTAGTGCCCACGGCGGGGCTAGCGGAGAGGGCGAGACCCAGTACTAC.

On this clonotype itself: With a much larger clone just one base away, this may be a read error. This chain joins TRBV4-1 and TRBJ2-3; D possibly corresponds to TRBD2 (5 bases). The CDR3 totals 16 residues. The germline V gene encodes CDR1 MGHRA and CDR2 YSYEKL. The DNA of the CDR3 is TGCGCCAACAGCCCCACTGGACGGACTAGCACAGATACGCAGTATTTT. This sequence encodes CANSPTGRTSTDTQYF.

The CDR3 DNA sequence: TGTGCCAGCAGGCTTCGGGGCAGGGACATTGAAGCTTTCTTT. It translates to CASRLRGRDIEAFF. This chain joins TRBV28 and TRBJ1-1; perhaps TRBD1 as D (6 bases). This CDR3 is built from 14 residues. Germline-derived CDR1 and CDR2 are MDHEN and SYDVKM. The V end lost 6 bases, the J end lost 7 bases, and 18 bases lay between the germline ends. Variable domain in full (rest from reference TRBV28 and TRBJ1-1): DVKVTQSSRYLVKRTGEKVFLECVQDMDHENMFWYRQDPGLGLRLIYFSYDVKMKEKGDIPEGYSVSREKKERFSLILESASTNQTSMYLCASRLRGRDIEAFFGQGTRLTVV.